This T cell receptor (beta chain) was documented in a study of patients and donors after allogeneic stem cell transplantation. This CDR3 comprises 16 residues. Trimming at V came to 1 base and at J to 2 bases, leaving 3 bases not matched to a gene. This clonotype was seen at least ten times. TCRdb fed the RT-PCR reads into MiXCR, producing one record per CDR3 protein. Of 920,000 or so distinct CDR3 sequences detected, more than 15% appear once; the ten largest clones hold under 6.5%. Sequences were obtained from blood, either unsorted or a sorted T cell fraction (not recorded which). The V gene is TRBV12-3 or TRBV12-4, the J gene TRBJ1-5, with 9 bases lining up with TRBD1. The TCR comes from a human donor who was either an allogeneic HSCT recipient or a stem cell or donor lymphocyte infusion donor (not recorded which). It is not recorded whose cells these are; they may come from a transplant donor. The CDR3 reads CASSLGRTGGNQPQHF. The CDR3 DNA reads TGTGCCAGCAGTTTAGGGCGGACAGGGGGCAATCAGCCCCAGCATTTT.